This entry lists 16 T cell receptor beta chains sequenced from one sample in a study of PD-L1 blockade in urothelial cancer. The data were produced by immunoSEQ multiplex PCR, yet TCRdb's version contains in-frame clones alone and is incomplete. The table includes 55,000 to 70,000 clones, about 86% detected once. The sample here was PBMCs, taken around atezolizumab (anti-PD-L1) treatment. The receptor source for this set is a man aged 50 or older with urothelial cancer.

The CDR3 DNA reads as TGTGCCAGCAGCCTCGGGGGAGGGTATGGCTACACCTTC. It is translated as CASSLGGGYGYTF. The chain is built from TRBV11-3 and TRBJ1-2; weak D call: TRBD1 (5 bases). The CDR3 runs 13 residues. Germline lookup yields CDR1 SGHNT and CDR2 YENEEA. V was clipped by 5 bases and J by 5 bases, with 12 bases between them.

The chain couples TRBV5-4 to TRBJ1-1; D unresolved. The CDR3 spans 13 residues. V was pared by 0 bases and J by 1 base, with 4 bases between. Germline lookup yields CDR1 SGHNT and CDR2 YYREEE (reference sequence). The CDR3 loop reads CASSLDRNTEAFF. The CDR3 DNA sequence: TGTGCCAGCAGCTTGGACAGGAACACTGAAGCTTTCTTT.

The gene calls are TRBV5-1 and TRBJ2-1; TRBD2 is a possible D gene (6 bases). Trimming pared 0 bases from V and 7 bases from J, leaving 17 bases between. Looked up from germline, CDR1 is SGHRS and CDR2 is YFSETQ. This CDR3 has 16 residues. In DNA form, the CDR3 reads TGCGCCAGCAGCTTGGCCGCGGGGCCTCTTACGAATGAGCAGTTCTTC. It translates to CASSLAAGPLTNEQFF. The entire variable domain, with the rest obtained from reference TRBV5-1 and TRBJ2-1, is as follows: KAGVTQTPRYLIKTRGQQVTLSCSPISGHRSVSWYQQTPGQGLQFLFEYFSETQRNKGNFPGRFSGRQFSNSRSEMNVSTLELGDSALYLCASSLAAGPLTNEQFFGPGTRLTVL.

This rearrangement joins TRBV10-3 to TRBJ2-7; 7 bases match TRBD1. Per the germline V gene, CDR1 is ENHRY and CDR2 is SYGVKD. The CDR3 has 16 residues. Trimming at V came to 3 bases and at J to 4 bases, leaving 12 bases not matched to a gene. Here the CDR3 reads CAISDRGTDILYEQYF. In DNA, the CDR3 is TGTGCCATCAGTGACCGAGGGACAGACATACTATACGAGCAGTACTTC.

V and J are TRBV10-3 and TRBJ2-5; 8 nucleotides agree with TRBD2. This CDR3 contains 17 residues. Trimming cost V 4 bases and J 5 bases; bases outside gene matches: 15. Germline-derived CDR1 and CDR2 are ENHRY and SYGVKD. The CDR3 spells CAISGSRPGGPGETQYF. The CDR3 DNA is TGTGCCATCAGTGGATCACGGCCGGGAGGGCCGGGGGAGACCCAGTACTTC.

The chain couples TRBV2 to TRBJ1-2; D not certain. Germline loops: CDR1 SNHLY, CDR2 FYNNEI. Trimming took off 2 bases at V and 2 bases at J, with 12 bases between the two ends. The CDR3 loop spans 15 amino acids. CDR3 nucleotide sequence: TGTGCCAGCAGTGAAATCAGGTCTCCGAACTATGGCTACACCTTC. Amino acid sequence: CASSEIRSPNYGYTF.

The chain employs TRBV7-2 and TRBJ2-7; a weak D match, TRBD2 (6 bases). The CDR3 sequence is 17 residues long. The V gene lost 4 bases and the J gene lost 2 bases, with 21 bases spanning the gap. CDR1 SGHTA and CDR2 FQGNSA come from the germline V gene. The CDR3 is CASSSRQAAGMAYEQYF. Written as DNA, the CDR3 is TGTGCCAGCAGCTCCAGGCAGGCGGCGGGGATGGCCTACGAGCAGTACTTC.

The rearrangement uses TRBV19 and TRBJ2-7; D perhaps matches TRBD1 (6 bases). Trimming stripped 4 bases from V and 6 bases from J, with 16 bases between. The CDR3 contains 14 residues. Germline V CDR1 and CDR2: LNHDA, SQIVND (reference sequence). The CDR3 is CASSTWDTSGEQYF. DNA for the CDR3: TGTGCCAGTAGTACCTGGGACACCTCGGGCGAGCAGTACTTC.

The chain recombines TRBV19 with TRBJ2-7; a possible D gene is TRBD2 (5 bases). CDR3 length: 15 amino acids. V was pared by 5 bases and J by 0 bases, with 14 bases between. The V gene's germline CDR1 is LNHDA and CDR2 SQIVND (reference sequence). The CDR3 sequence is CASSEGRGSSYEQYF. CDR3 coding DNA: TGTGCCAGTAGTGAGGGTCGTGGTAGCTCCTACGAGCAGTACTTC. Variable domain in full (rest from reference TRBV19 and TRBJ2-7): DGGITQSPKYLFRKEGQNVTLSCEQNLNHDAMYWYRQDPGQGLRLIYYSQIVNDFQKGDIAEGYSVSREKKESFPLTVTSAQKNPTAFYLCASSEGRGSSYEQYFGPGTRLTVT.

This chain connects TRBV5-4 to TRBJ2-2; 10 nucleotides agree with TRBD2. V shed 1 base, J shed 0 bases, and the junction held 12 bases outside the gene matches. The germline V gene has CDR1 SGHNT and CDR2 YYREEE (reference sequence). The CDR3 contains 20 residues. CDR3 nucleotide sequence: TGTGCCAGCAGCTTGCCCGGGACTAGCGACCGTTTATCGAACACCGGGGAGCTGTTTTTT. Amino acids: CASSLPGTSDRLSNTGELFF. Drawing the rest from reference TRBV5-4 and TRBJ2-2, the complete variable domain is ETGVTQSPTHLIKTRGQQVTLRCSSQSGHNTVSWYQQALGQGPQFIFQYYREEENGRGNFPPRFSGLQFPNYSSELNVNALELDDSALYLCASSLPGTSDRLSNTGELFFGEGSRLTVL.

The chain is built from TRBV15 and TRBJ1-5; D might be TRBD1 (5 bases). This CDR3 contains 15 residues. The germline V gene encodes CDR1 LNHNV and CDR2 YYDKDF (reference sequence). V was shortened by 0 bases and J by 6 bases, with 12 bases between the two germline ends. The CDR3 spells CATSRDGQRSQPQHF. Written as DNA, the CDR3 is TGTGCCACCAGCAGAGATGGACAACGGAGTCAGCCCCAGCATTTT.

This clone has just a few counts. CDR3 nucleotides: TGTGCCATCAAGGGGGACAGCTCTGGAAACACCATATATTTT. Residues: CAIKGDSSGNTIYF. V usage is TRBV10-3 and J usage is TRBJ1-3, with 7 bases lining up with TRBD1. V shed 7 bases and J 0 bases; nucleotides not matched to a gene: 3. The CDR3 loop spans 14 amino acids. CDR1 and CDR2 (germline): ENHRY, SYGVKD.

This sequence joins TRBV5-1 and TRBJ1-1; D is uncertain. The V gene lost 4 bases and the J gene lost 3 bases, with 7 bases spanning the gap. The CDR3 sequence is 12 residues long. From germline, CDR1 is SGHRS and CDR2 YFSETQ. The CDR3: CASSPDYTEAFF. In nucleotides, the CDR3 is TGCGCCAGCAGCCCGGACTACACTGAAGCTTTCTTT.

A single count supports this clone. The V gene is TRBV19, the J gene TRBJ2-7, with 11 bases matching TRBD2. From germline, CDR1 is LNHDA and CDR2 SQIVND (reference sequence). This CDR3 has 14 amino acids. Trimming took 3 bases from V and 4 from J; bases not matched to a gene: 2. Here the CDR3 reads CASSISGRVYEQYF. The DNA of the CDR3 is TGTGCCAGTAGTATTAGCGGGAGGGTTTACGAGCAGTACTTC.

The gene calls are TRBV5-6 and TRBJ1-1; D is undetermined. Per the germline V gene, CDR1 is SGHDT and CDR2 is YYEEEE. V lost 2 bases and J 0 bases, leaving 5 bases between the germline ends. The CDR3 spans 13 residues. The CDR3 DNA sequence: TGTGCCAGCAGCTTAACGGTGAACACTGAAGCTTTCTTT. Its translation: CASSLTVNTEAFF.

The CDR3 nucleotides read TGTGCCAGCAGCGTTGGGACAGGGGGCAAGAGAACTGAAGCTTTCTTT. Its translation is CASSVGTGGKRTEAFF. This rearrangement joins TRBV9 to TRBJ1-1, with TRBD1 matching 12 bases. With V trimmed by 2 bases and J by 5 bases, 7 bases remained unmatched. CDR1 SGDLS and CDR2 YYNGEE come from the germline V gene. The CDR3 length is 16 residues.